These T cell receptor beta chains were read from a single sample in a study of T cells after yellow fever vaccination. TCRdb reanalysed the 5' RACE reads using MiXCR and keeps one entry per CDR3 protein. The sample gives 450,000 to 600,000 distinct CDR3 sequences, about 17% of which show up once; 15% to 20% is in the top ten. This sample comprised PBMCs, obtained about 5 days after the first yellow fever vaccination. Receptor source: a man aged 18-30 years who received the YFV17D yellow fever vaccine. Both conserved end residues are part of each CDR3. The D gene is left open where the match is weak. Clone size is given for some rows only: seen once, a few or many times, or a class if the clone is expanded.

V	size	J	D	DNA	CDR3
TRBV6-1	few	TRBJ2-3	TRBD1	TGTGCCAGCAGGGGGACAGGGTCCGATACGCAGTATTTT	CASRGTGSDTQYF
TRBV20-1	.	TRBJ1-1	.	TGCAGTGCTAGACGGGGGGACGGGGCAGCGACCTTGAACACTGAAGATTTCTTT	CSARRGDGAATLNTEDFF
TRBV5-1	few	TRBJ2-5	.	TGCGCCAGCAGCTTCACCCCGGGGACCCAGTACTTC	CASSFTPGTQYF
TRBV2	.	TRBJ1-1	.	TGTGCCAGCAGGCTTAGTCTCACTGAAGCTTTCTTT	CASRLSLTEAFF
TRBV5-1	few	TRBJ1-3	.	TGCGCCAGCAGCTTGTACGGGGAGGTGAACACCATATATTTT	CASSLYGEVNTIYF
TRBV20-1	few	TRBJ1-1	TRBD1	TGCAGTGCTAGGACAGGGTTGAACACTGAAGCTTTCTTT	CSARTGLNTEAFF
TRBV12-3/TRBV12-4	few	TRBJ1-1	.	TGTGCCAGCAGTCTAACGGGGCGGAAAGGGACTGAAGCTTTCTTT	CASSLTGRKGTEAFF
TRBV15	.	TRBJ1-6	.	TGTGCCAGCGGGGAAAGAAATTCACCCCTCCACTTT	CASGERNSPLHF
TRBV3-1	.	TRBJ1-1	TRBD1	TGTGCCAGCAGCCAAGCACCGGGACAGCAAGCTTTCTTT	CASSQAPGQQAFF
TRBV4-3	.	TRBJ2-1	.	TGCGCCAGCAGCCTAGCGGTTGGCTCCTACAATGAGCAGTTCTTC	CASSLAVGSYNEQFF
TRBV28	.	TRBJ1-3	.	TGTGCCTCATCCCTAGACATACCTTCTGGAAACACCATATATTTT	CASSLDIPSGNTIYF
TRBV27	.	TRBJ1-6	.	TGTGCCAGCAGTTTTACATTCAATTCACCCCTCCACTTT	CASSFTFNSPLHF
TRBV19	.	TRBJ1-1	.	TGTGCCAGTAGTCTCCCCCGGGCCGGGGGTAACACTGAAGCTTTCTTT	CASSLPRAGGNTEAFF
TRBV12-3/TRBV12-4	few	TRBJ2-3	.	TGTGCCAGCACCTTCGGACCTCCAGATACGCAGTATTTT	CASTFGPPDTQYF
TRBV7-9	.	TRBJ2-3	TRBD2	TGTGCCAGCAGCTTACTTAGCGGGGGTGATACGCAGTATTTT	CASSLLSGGDTQYF
TRBV7-3	few	TRBJ2-5	.	TGTGCCAGCAGCTCCGGGGGCTCAGCAGGGGAGACCCAGTACTTC	CASSSGGSAGETQYF
TRBV5-1	.	TRBJ2-1	.	TGCGCCAGCAGCTTGGAGGCTAGGCGGGGTTGGTTGGCATCCTACAATGAGCAGTTCTTC	CASSLEARRGWLASYNEQFF
TRBV5-1	.	TRBJ2-1	.	TGCGCCAGCAGCCAAGTCCCAGGGGACAATGAGCAGTTCTTC	CASSQVPGDNEQFF
TRBV12-3/TRBV12-4	.	TRBJ1-2	.	TGTGCCAGCGGTGAGGGGGGTTCATTCTATGGCTACACCTTC	CASGEGGSFYGYTF
TRBV15	.	TRBJ2-6	.	TGTGCCACCAGCAGAGGGGACACTGGGGCCAACGTCCTGACTTTC	CATSRGDTGANVLTF
TRBV7-9	few	TRBJ1-5	.	TGTGCCAGCAGCTTAGGGACAGTGACGAGCAATCAGCCCCAGCATTTT	CASSLGTVTSNQPQHF
TRBV5-1	.	TRBJ2-7	TRBD2	TGCGCCAGCACCCAAGCGGGGAGAAACTACGAGCAGTACTTC	CASTQAGRNYEQYF
TRBV12-3/TRBV12-4	few	TRBJ1-2	.	TGTGCCAGCACCGATCGGGCCTCGGTAACTGGCTACACCTTC	CASTDRASVTGYTF
TRBV4-2	few	TRBJ2-3	TRBD2	TGTGCCAGCAGCCAAGAATCAGCGGGGCAAGCGGGAGATACGCAGTATTTT	CASSQESAGQAGDTQYF
TRBV6-2/TRBV6-3	.	TRBJ2-2	TRBD1	TGTGCCAGCAGATACGGGACAGGGGGGATCTCCGGGGAGCTGTTTTTT	CASRYGTGGISGELFF
TRBV25-1	.	TRBJ2-3	TRBD2	TGTGCCAGCAGAGCCTGGACGGGCGGGGGGGATACGCAGTATTTT	CASRAWTGGGDTQYF
TRBV11-1	many	TRBJ1-1	.	TGTGCCAGCAGCTTTGACACACGCATTGAAGCTTTCTTT	CASSFDTRIEAFF
TRBV29-1	few	TRBJ2-7	.	TGCAGCGTTGAAGAGACGGTAGGCGAGCAGTACTTC	CSVEETVGEQYF
TRBV5-1	.	TRBJ2-7	TRBD1	TGCGCCAGCAGCTGGGGACAGGGGGGATCCTACGAGCAGTACTTC	CASSWGQGGSYEQYF
TRBV7-3	.	TRBJ1-2	TRBD1	TGTGCCAGCAGCTTGACCCGGGACAGGGGCCTCTATGGCTACACCTTC	CASSLTRDRGLYGYTF
TRBV20-1	few	TRBJ2-3	TRBD2	TGCAGTGCTGGACTAGCGGGGGCGCCCACAGATACGCAGTATTTT	CSAGLAGAPTDTQYF
TRBV10-3	many	TRBJ1-1	TRBD1	TGTGCCATCAGTCATGAGCTGGGGACAGGGTTTACAGCTTTCTTT	CAISHELGTGFTAFF
TRBV9	few	TRBJ1-4	TRBD1	TGTGCCAGCAGCTCCCGGACAGGGAGTAATGAAAAACTGTTTTTT	CASSSRTGSNEKLFF
TRBV7-9	many	TRBJ2-2	TRBD2	TGTGCCAGCAGCTTCTTAGCGGGGGCGAACACCGGGGAGCTGTTTTTT	CASSFLAGANTGELFF
TRBV7-8	few	TRBJ2-3	TRBD2	TGTGCCAGCAGCTTCCGGGGGGGAAGCACAGATACGCAGTATTTT	CASSFRGGSTDTQYF
TRBV11-2	many	TRBJ2-5	.	TGTGCCAGCAGCTCACCCTTCTTCGGGGGCCCTGTAGGAGAGACCCAGTACTTC	CASSSPFFGGPVGETQYF
TRBV11-2	.	TRBJ2-3	.	TGTGCCAGCAGCCCGCCCAGGGGGCGGGGGGGCCTGTCAGATACGCAGTATTTT	CASSPPRGRGGLSDTQYF
TRBV7-3	.	TRBJ2-7	.	TGTGCCAGCAGCTTAATGGGTTCGGATTCCTACGAGCAGTACTTC	CASSLMGSDSYEQYF
TRBV10-3	.	TRBJ2-4	.	TGTGCCATCAGTGATGGGACTCGGAAAAACATTCAGTACTTC	CAISDGTRKNIQYF